These 20 T cell receptor beta chains share one sample of origin, sequenced in a study of vaccination effects on CD4 cells after COVID-19. Antigen specificity for these receptors is unknown. Within the ViraFEST assay, antigen-specific CD4+ T cells underwent expansion with viral peptide pools prior to sequencing. Cultured cells yielded isolated CD4+ T cells after 10 days. A PCR test confirmed that the person had SARS-CoV-2 infection between March and December 2020. The table came from immunoSEQ multiplex PCR; TCRdb's copy has only in-frame clones and leaves some out. The data show around 47,000 clones, with roughly four fifths seen just once and roughly 27% held by the top ten. The sequences come from CD4+ T cells from PBMCs cultured with a peptide pool, collected before COVID-19 vaccination. Source of these receptors: a human donor who had a prior SARS-CoV-2 infection.

The chain has TRBV5-4 and TRBJ2-5, with no clear D. CDR1 and CDR2 (germline): SGHNT, YYREEE (reference sequence). V dropped 3 bases and J dropped 0 bases, with 9 bases sitting between them. The CDR3 extends over 14 amino acids. CDR3 region: CASSSDIYQETQYF. The CDR3 DNA follows: TGTGCCAGCAGCTCTGACATATACCAAGAGACCCAGTACTTC.

This clone was seen just once. The J gene is TRBJ1-4, the V gene TRBV30, with D perhaps TRBD1 (6 bases). The V gene lost 5 bases and the J gene lost 6 bases, with 16 bases spanning the gap. The germline V gene has CDR1 GTSNPN and CDR2 SVGIG (reference sequence). The CDR3 has 14 residues. The chain's CDR3 is CAWSPSGAYEKLFF. In DNA form, the CDR3 reads TGTGCCTGGTCACCTTCAGGGGCTTATGAAAAACTGTTTTTT.

The chain employs TRBV7-9 and TRBJ1-1; TRBD1 might be the D (5 bases). Germline CDR1 SEHNR, CDR2 FQNEAQ (reference sequence). Trimming stripped 1 base from V and 9 bases from J, with 15 bases between. The length of the CDR3 is 14 residues. The CDR3 sequence is CASSLGGVTMKAFF. Written as DNA, the CDR3 is TGTGCCAGCAGCTTAGGAGGGGTGACGATGAAAGCTTTCTTT.

This clone was seen a few times. The chain couples TRBV24-1 to TRBJ1-2, with no clear D. The V end lost 5 bases, the J end lost 8 bases, and 8 bases lay between the germline ends. This CDR3 is 11 amino acids long. CDR1 is KGHDR, CDR2 SFDVKD, per germline. The CDR3 region has the DNA TGTGCCACCAGTGCGAACGGAGGCTACACCTTC. Translated, it gives CATSANGGYTF.

As DNA, the CDR3 is TGTGCCTGGAGGGGACAGGGGTCGGGTGGCTACACCTTC. Translated: CAWRGQGSGGYTF. This sequence joins TRBV30 and TRBJ1-2; 10 bases are a match to TRBD1. From germline, CDR1 is GTSNPN and CDR2 SVGIG (reference sequence). CDR3 length equals 13 residues. J gave up 7 bases and V 3 bases, and 5 bases lay outside the gene matches.

This rearrangement joins TRBV4-1 to TRBJ1-3; D is undetermined. This CDR3 is built from 14 residues. The ends were cut back, 4 bases at V and 2 bases at J, with 9 bases in the middle. Germline CDR1 MGHRA, CDR2 YSYEKL. The CDR3 protein is CASSPLGTGNTIYF. The CDR3 DNA reads as TGCGCCAGCAGCCCCCTCGGGACTGGAAACACCATATATTTT.

Here the CDR3 DNA reads TGTGCCAGCAGCCTTAATGCAGACCCCGGGGATTCACCCCTCCACTTT. Encoded protein: CASSLNADPGDSPLHF. V is TRBV7-6 and J is TRBJ1-6; D remains unclear. Germline V gene data show CDR1 as SGHVS and CDR2 as FNYEAQ. Trimming removed 5 bases at V and 8 bases at J, with 19 bases between. The CDR3 is made up of 16 amino acids.

V and J are TRBV10-3 and TRBJ2-5; 7 nucleotides agree with TRBD1. Germline V gives CDR1 ENHRY, CDR2 SYGVKD. V shed 4 bases, J shed 2 bases, and the junction held 10 bases outside the gene matches. This CDR3 is built from 16 residues. DNA for the CDR3: TGTGCCATCAGTGCGGCATCGGGACAGCTTCAAGAGACCCAGTACTTC. This sequence encodes CAISAASGQLQETQYF.

The J gene is TRBJ1-1, the V gene TRBV11-2, with 7 bases that match TRBD1. The V gene's germline CDR1 is SGHAT and CDR2 FQNNGV. The ends lost 10 bases at V and 5 bases at J; junction bases unmatched: 13. The length of the CDR3 is 14 residues. CDR3 in DNA: TGTGCCACCGATATATCACAGGGGATTACTGAAGCTTTCTTT. Its translation: CATDISQGITEAFF.

In its sample, this clone was seen a few times. The chain carries TRBV5-1 and TRBJ2-3, with TRBD1 matching over 8 bases. This CDR3 comprises 13 residues. The V gene's germline CDR1 is SGHRS and CDR2 YFSETQ. V shed 2 bases, J shed 5 bases, and the junction held 1 base outside the gene matches. In DNA form, the CDR3 reads TGCGCCAGCAGCTTACAGGGGGAAGATACGCAGTATTTT. This codes for CASSLQGEDTQYF.

The V call is TRBV7-3, the J call TRBJ1-1; no clear D. The CDR3 runs 16 residues. V dropped 5 bases and J dropped 3 bases, with 19 bases sitting between them. Germline V gene lookup returns CDR1 SGHTA and CDR2 FQGTGA. The chain's CDR3 is CASSPNGYRLDTEAFF. The DNA for the CDR3 is TGTGCCAGCAGCCCTAATGGTTACCGCCTCGACACTGAAGCTTTCTTT.

The chain recombines TRBV3-1 (or the pseudogene TRBV3-2) with TRBJ2-1; TRBD2 matches 15 bases. Looked up from germline, CDR1 is LGHDT and CDR2 is YNNKEL (reference sequence). The CDR3 length is 15 residues. Unmatched junction bases numbered 3, after V lost 3 bases and J lost 9 bases. The CDR3 region is CASSHGTSGGSEQFF. The DNA for the CDR3 is TGTGCCAGCAGCCACGGGACTAGCGGGGGGTCTGAGCAGTTCTTC.

The chain links TRBV27 to TRBJ1-5; the D is unclear. The length of the CDR3 is 13 residues. Trimming stripped 5 bases from V and 5 bases from J, with 10 bases between. CDR1 is MNHEY, CDR2 SMNVEV, per germline (reference sequence). The CDR3 loop is CASSRGWDQPQHF. Written as DNA, the CDR3 is TGTGCCAGCAGTCGAGGTTGGGATCAGCCCCAGCATTTT.

The chain couples TRBV29-1 to TRBJ2-1; the D is unclear. V lost 1 base and J lost 10, with 2 bases in between. This CDR3 comprises 9 residues. Germline V CDR1 and CDR2: SQVTM, ANQGSEA. The CDR3 sequence is CSVEAEQFF. DNA for the CDR3: TGCAGCGTTGAAGCCGAGCAGTTCTTC.

CDR3 in amino acids: CASSQSVRTYEQYF. CDR3 coding DNA: TGTGCCAGCAGCCAATCAGTTAGGACCTACGAGCAGTACTTC. This chain joins TRBV3-1 (or the pseudogene TRBV3-2) and TRBJ2-7; no definite D call. The CDR3 length is 14 residues. Trimming took 2 bases from V and 2 from J, leaving 10 bases between them. The germline V gene has CDR1 LGHDT and CDR2 YNNKEL (reference sequence).

The table lists this clone with a few counts. The rearrangement joins TRBV20-1 to TRBJ1-5; 8 bases match TRBD1. CDR1 and CDR2 from the germline V gene are DFQATT and SNEGSKA (reference sequence). This CDR3 has 13 residues. The ends lost 3 bases at V and 5 bases at J; junction bases unmatched: 3. CDR3: CSASRQGHQPQHF. The DNA for the CDR3 is TGCAGTGCTAGTCGACAGGGGCATCAGCCCCAGCATTTT.

The sample holds a few counts of this clone. The rearrangement uses TRBV5-4 and TRBJ2-5; the D gene is possibly TRBD1 (6 bases). Trimming pared 7 bases from V and 5 bases from J, leaving 18 bases between. The germline V gene encodes CDR1 SGHNT and CDR2 YYREEE (reference sequence). This CDR3 comprises 14 residues. CDR3 residues: CASGSGTSGETQYF. The CDR3 DNA follows: TGTGCCAGCGGATCCGGGACAAGTGGTGAGACCCAGTACTTC.

The chain combines TRBV11-3 with TRBJ2-7; 8 nucleotides match TRBD2. Germline V gene sequence: CDR1 SGHNT, CDR2 YENEEA. V lost 5 bases and J lost 1; bases outside the gene matches: 7. The CDR3 runs to 15 residues. CDR3 bases: TGTGCCAGCAGCCCCAGCGGGAGTCTGTCCTACGAGCAGTACTTC. Its protein product is CASSPSGSLSYEQYF.

The chain carries TRBV5-1 and TRBJ2-3, with 8 bases aligning to TRBD1. This CDR3 contains 15 residues. Germline V gene data show CDR1 as SGHRS and CDR2 as YFSETQ. Germline trimming cut 4 bases from V and 4 bases from J; bases unmatched to any gene: 8. CDR3 protein: CASSPGQGGSDTQYF. The CDR3 nucleotides are TGCGCCAGCAGCCCTGGACAGGGCGGGTCAGATACGCAGTATTTT.

The chain joins TRBV7-9 to TRBJ1-1; 7 nucleotides match TRBD1. The germline CDR1 and CDR2 sequences are SEHNR and FQNEAQ (reference sequence). The CDR3 has 15 residues. V was clipped by 1 base and J by 4 bases; unmatched bases: 6. The CDR3 sequence: CASSLGEGAGTEAFF. The CDR3 coding sequence is TGTGCCAGCAGCTTAGGAGAGGGGGCCGGCACTGAAGCTTTCTTT. Full variable domain (rest looked up from reference TRBV7-9 and TRBJ1-1): DTGVSQNPRHKITKRGQNVTFRCDPISEHNRLYWYRQTLGQGPEFLTYFQNEAQLEKSRLLSDRFSAERPKGSFSTLEIQRTEQGDSAMYLCASSLGEGAGTEAFFGQGTRLTVV.